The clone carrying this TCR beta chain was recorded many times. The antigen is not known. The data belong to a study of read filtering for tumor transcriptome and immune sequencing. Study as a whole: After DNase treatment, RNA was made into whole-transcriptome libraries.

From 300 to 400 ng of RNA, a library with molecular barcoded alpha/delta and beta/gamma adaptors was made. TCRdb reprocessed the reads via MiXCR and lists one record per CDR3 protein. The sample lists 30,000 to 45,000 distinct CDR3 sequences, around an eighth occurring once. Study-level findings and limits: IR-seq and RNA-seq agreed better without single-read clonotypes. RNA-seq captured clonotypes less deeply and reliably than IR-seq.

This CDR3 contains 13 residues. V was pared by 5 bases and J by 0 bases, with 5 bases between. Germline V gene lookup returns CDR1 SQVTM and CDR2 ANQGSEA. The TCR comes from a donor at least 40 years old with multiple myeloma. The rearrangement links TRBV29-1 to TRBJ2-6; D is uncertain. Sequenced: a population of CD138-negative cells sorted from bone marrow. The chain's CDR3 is CSVKYSGANVLTF. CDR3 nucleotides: TGCAGCGTTAAGTACTCTGGGGCCAACGTCCTGACTTTC.